What follows are 18 T cell receptor beta chains derived from one specimen sequenced in a study of T cell changes during pregnancy in multiple sclerosis. Clones were read by immunoSEQ multiplex PCR, and TCRdb kept only the in-frame ones, dropping some. The sample yields around 40,000 clones, 91% seen once. Material: CD8+ T cells from peripheral blood mononuclear cells, obtained in the second trimester of pregnancy. Source of these receptors: a female donor with multiple sclerosis, enrolled in a pregnancy study.

The V gene is TRBV27, the J gene TRBJ2-7, with D perhaps TRBD2 (5 bases). The CDR3 is made up of 15 amino acids. V was trimmed by 3 bases and J by 2 bases, leaving 14 bases between them. Germline V gene sequence: CDR1 MNHEY, CDR2 SMNVEV (reference sequence). The CDR3 sequence is CASSFQSGKAYEQYF. CDR3 in DNA: TGTGCCAGCAGTTTCCAGTCCGGGAAGGCCTACGAGCAGTACTTC.

This clone was found once. The rearrangement joins TRBV6-6 to TRBJ2-5; TRBD1 is a possible D gene (5 bases). The germline gives CDR1 MNHNY, CDR2 SVGAGI (reference sequence). There are 12 residues in the CDR3. V lost 5 bases, J lost 10 bases, and 14 bases lay in between. This CDR3 is CASSRNPRDQYF. DNA for the CDR3: TGTGCCAGCAGTCGCAATCCCAGGGACCAGTACTTC.

This rearrangement joins TRBV5-6 to TRBJ2-7; 9 positions agree with TRBD2. V shed 0 bases, J shed 2 bases, and the junction held 9 bases outside the gene matches. The CDR3 loop spans 17 amino acids. In germline, CDR1 is SGHDT, CDR2 YYEEEE. The CDR3 here is CASSLERGLAGPYEQYF. CDR3 coding DNA: TGTGCCAGCAGCTTGGAGAGGGGGCTAGCGGGACCCTACGAGCAGTACTTC.

The V and J genes are TRBV19 and TRBJ2-7; weak D call: TRBD1 (6 bases). Between the trimmed V and J ends, which lost 9 bases and 3 bases, there was a span of 21 bases. Germline lookup yields CDR1 LNHDA and CDR2 SQIVND (reference sequence). The CDR3 length is 15 residues. DNA for the CDR3: TGTGCCAGCACCCCGGGGCAGGGGCCGTTCTACGAGCAGTACTTC. Translation: CASTPGQGPFYEQYF.

V is TRBV6-4 and J is TRBJ2-1; TRBD2 matches 10 bases. The V segment lost 2 bases and the J segment 3 bases; nucleotides outside the gene matches: 4. Germline V gene data show CDR1 as MRHNA and CDR2 as SNTAGT. The CDR3 is made up of 16 amino acids. The CDR3 sequence is CASSDRLAGDYNEQFF. CDR3 DNA: TGTGCCAGCAGTGACCGGCTAGCGGGAGACTACAATGAGCAGTTCTTC.

In DNA, the CDR3 is TGTGCCAGCAGCTTAGACGACAGGTTATTTGTAGATGGCTACACCTTC. Its protein is CASSLDDRLFVDGYTF. This sequence joins TRBV7-9 and TRBJ1-2; tentatively, D is TRBD1 (6 bases). Germline CDR1 and CDR2: SEHNR and FQNEAQ (reference sequence). This CDR3 comprises 16 residues. V lost 1 base to trimming and J lost 6 bases, with 18 bases between them.

V and J are TRBV7-2 and TRBJ2-5; D possibly corresponds to TRBD2 (6 bases). CDR1 SGHTA and CDR2 FQGNSA come from the germline V gene. The length of the CDR3 is 15 residues. Deletions cut 5 bases from V and 4 bases from J, with 17 bases between. The CDR3 DNA sequence: TGTGCCAGCAGCCCTAGGAGGGGAGGAACAGAGACCCAGTACTTC. Translated, it gives CASSPRRGGTETQYF. The variable domain in full, with the rest retrieved from reference TRBV7-2 and TRBJ2-5, is GAGVSQSPSNKVTEKGKDVELRCDPISGHTALYWYRQSLGQGLEFLIYFQGNSAPDKSGLPSDRFSAERTGGSVSTLTIQRTQQEDSAVYLCASSPRRGGTETQYFGPGTRLLVL.

The rearrangement joins TRBV4-1 to TRBJ2-2; 9 bases fit TRBD2. Germline trimming cut 1 base from V and 0 bases from J; bases unmatched to any gene: 3. CDR1 is MGHRA, CDR2 YSYEKL, per germline. The CDR3 length is 17 residues. The CDR3 reads CASSQGLAGTNTGELFF. In DNA form, the CDR3 reads TGCGCCAGCAGCCAAGGGCTAGCGGGGACGAACACCGGGGAGCTGTTTTTT.

The chain links TRBV29-1 to TRBJ1-1; tentative D call: TRBD1 (5 bases). The CDR3 runs 12 residues. The V gene lost 8 bases and the J gene lost 0 bases, with 10 bases spanning the gap. CDR1 and CDR2 (germline): SQVTM, ANQGSEA. The CDR3 loop reads CSWEDMNTEAFF. CDR3 nucleotides: TGCAGCTGGGAGGACATGAACACTGAAGCTTTCTTT.

Here the CDR3 reads CASSLRDRGPTEAFF. CDR3 nucleotides: TGTGCCAGCAGTTTGAGGGACAGGGGGCCCACTGAAGCTTTCTTT. The rearrangement links TRBV27 to TRBJ1-1, with TRBD1 matching 12 bases. Germline CDR1 is MNHEY and CDR2 is SMNVEV (reference sequence). J was trimmed by 4 bases and V by 3 bases; bases with no gene match: 3. The CDR3 covers 15 residues.

The chain recombines TRBV5-1 with TRBJ2-7, with 9 nucleotides matching TRBD2. Trimming took 0 bases from V and 0 from J; bases not matched to a gene: 10. Germline-derived CDR1 and CDR2 are SGHRS and YFSETQ. The CDR3 has 18 residues. The CDR3 loop is CASSLGWASGDSSYEQYF. As DNA, the CDR3 is TGCGCCAGCAGCTTGGGATGGGCTAGCGGGGATAGCTCCTACGAGCAGTACTTC.

The chain has TRBV5-1 and TRBJ1-1; 11 bases line up with TRBD1. Germline CDR1 and CDR2: SGHRS and YFSETQ. CDR3 size: 14 residues. The V gene end was trimmed by 4 bases and the J gene end by 5 bases; junction bases not matched to a gene: 4. The CDR3 bases are TGCGCCAGCAGCCCGGGACAGGGGGGGACTGAAGCTTTCTTT. This encodes CASSPGQGGTEAFF.

This chain links TRBV7-9 with TRBJ2-2; D remains ambiguous. The CDR3 sequence is 13 residues long. Germline V gene data show CDR1 as SEHNR and CDR2 as FQNEAQ (reference sequence). V was pared by 5 bases and J by 2 bases, with 6 bases between. The CDR3 nucleotides are TGTGCCAGCAGCCCGTTAAACACCGGGGAGCTGTTTTTT. It is translated as CASSPLNTGELFF.

This rearrangement joins TRBV27 to TRBJ2-2; D is uncertain. Germline lookup yields CDR1 MNHEY and CDR2 SMNVEV (reference sequence). This CDR3 comprises 15 residues. V was shortened by 5 bases and J by 0 bases, with 10 bases between the two germline ends. The CDR3 nucleotides are TGTGCCAGCAGTCCCACAGCCGCGAACACCGGGGAGCTGTTTTTT. This translates into CASSPTAANTGELFF.

The V and J genes are TRBV7-6 and TRBJ2-1, with 8 bases aligning to TRBD2. This CDR3 spans 16 amino acids. Germline V gene data show CDR1 as SGHVS and CDR2 as FNYEAQ. The V segment lost 5 bases and the J segment 0 bases; nucleotides outside the gene matches: 6. The CDR3 nucleotides read TGTGCCAGCAGCCGTACCGGGACTAGCTCCTACAATGAGCAGTTCTTC. Its translation is CASSRTGTSSYNEQFF.

The chain employs TRBV11-2 and TRBJ2-7, with D possibly being TRBD2 (6 bases). Between the trimmed V and J ends, which lost 2 bases and 4 bases, there was a span of 18 bases. Germline V gene data show CDR1 as SGHAT and CDR2 as FQNNGV. CDR3 length equals 16 residues. The CDR3 sequence: CASSLLVWRGPYEQYF. CDR3 nucleotide sequence: TGTGCCAGCAGCTTATTGGTGTGGCGGGGACCGTACGAGCAGTACTTC. Complete variable domain (other parts from reference TRBV11-2 and TRBJ2-7): EAGVAQSPRYKIIEKRQSVAFWCNPISGHATLYWYQQILGQGPKLLIQFQNNGVVDDSQLPKDRFSAERLKGVDSTLKIQPAKLEDSAVYLCASSLLVWRGPYEQYFGPGTRLTVT.

The chain is built from TRBV5-1 and TRBJ1-1, with 7 bases aligning to TRBD1. V lost 3 bases and J lost 0; bases outside the gene matches: 14. CDR1 and CDR2 (germline): SGHRS, YFSETQ. The CDR3 sequence is 18 residues long. The DNA for the CDR3 is TGCGCCAGCAGCTCTTACCAACAGGGGCCGTTCTTGAACACTGAAGCTTTCTTT. Translated, it gives CASSSYQQGPFLNTEAFF.

The J gene is TRBJ1-2, the V gene TRBV6-1; 8 positions agree with TRBD1. The CDR3 contains 15 residues. With V trimmed by 4 bases and J by 5 bases, 9 bases remained unmatched. Germline CDR1 and CDR2: MNHNS and SASEGT. CDR3 in DNA: TGTGCCAGCAGTGTCGAGTCGGGGACAGGATATGGCTACACCTTC. Translating it yields CASSVESGTGYGYTF.